The 10 T cell receptor beta chains reported below all come from one sample, sequenced in a study of early T cells in non-severe SARS-CoV-2 infection. TCRdb re-derived calls from the 5' RACE reads in MiXCR, one entry per CDR3 protein. The data show roughly 76,000 distinct CDR3 sequences, with 9% to 15% seen just once and around 4% held by the top ten. The sample comprised whole blood. All receptors derive from an adult who was a healthcare worker with PCR-confirmed SARS-CoV-2 infection or an uninfected control (not recorded which).

This clonotype was seen repeatedly, ten times or more. The V gene is TRBV7-2, the J gene TRBJ2-3, with TRBD2 identical over 7 bases. V was pared by 3 bases and J by 5 bases, with 5 bases of the junction left unmatched. Germline CDR1 reads SGHTA; CDR2 reads FQGNSA. The CDR3 consists of 14 residues. The chain's CDR3 is CASSLGGRVDTQYF. The CDR3 DNA is TGTGCCAGCAGCTTGGGCGGGAGAGTAGATACGCAGTATTTT.

This clonotype was recorded at least ten times. This chain links TRBV2 with TRBJ2-7; D is possibly TRBD2 (6 bases). V was pared by 7 bases and J by 2 bases, with 12 bases between. This CDR3 region has 13 residues. Germline values: CDR1 SNHLY, CDR2 FYNNEI. In nucleotides, the CDR3 is TGTGCCAGCACGACTAGGCCTACCTACGAGCAGTACTTC. This sequence encodes CASTTRPTYEQYF.

This clonotype has at least ten counts. The chain is built from TRBV28 and TRBJ2-1, with 11 nucleotides matching TRBD2. With 6 bases clipped from V and 4 bases from J, the junction kept 8 bases outside the gene matches. The CDR3 covers 16 residues. Germline V gene sequence: CDR1 MDHEN, CDR2 SYDVKM. CDR3: CASSLTTSGTYNEQFF. The CDR3 coding sequence is TGTGCCAGCAGCCTTACGACTAGCGGGACTTACAATGAGCAGTTCTTC.

The chain is built from TRBV20-1 and TRBJ2-7; TRBD2 aligns across 14 bases. Germline lookup yields CDR1 DFQATT and CDR2 SNEGSKA (reference sequence). V lost 5 bases and J lost 4; bases outside the gene matches: 4. CDR3 length equals 14 residues. CDR3 residues: CSAPTSGRGYEQYF. Written as DNA, the CDR3 is TGCAGTGCTCCGACTAGCGGGAGGGGGTACGAGCAGTACTTC.

The chain has TRBV7-8 and TRBJ2-3; no clear D gene. The CDR3 runs 16 residues. Trimming took 2 bases from V and 4 from J, leaving 16 bases between them. The V gene's germline CDR1 is SGHVS and CDR2 FQNEAQ. The CDR3: CASSLNMPNFADTQYF. The CDR3 coding sequence is TGTGCCAGCAGCTTAAACATGCCGAATTTTGCAGATACGCAGTATTTT.

This clonotype was counted ten times or more. V and J are TRBV3-1 and TRBJ2-3, with a weak D call TRBD1 (6 bases). CDR1 is LGHDT and CDR2 is YNNKEL in the germline V gene (reference sequence). The CDR3 totals 15 residues. Trimming removed 6 bases at V and 2 bases at J, with 15 bases between. CDR3 sequence: CASSQGWYNTDTQYF. In nucleotides, the CDR3 is TGTGCCAGCAGTCAGGGGTGGTACAACACAGATACGCAGTATTTT.

The V gene is TRBV18, the J gene TRBJ2-7, with D perhaps TRBD1 (6 bases). V was shortened by 5 bases and J by 3 bases, with 14 bases between the two germline ends. CDR3 length: 14 amino acids. Germline V lookup: CDR1 KGHSH, CDR2 LQKENI. The CDR3 DNA is TGTGCCAGCTCAGTCCAGGGGAGTTTCTACGAGCAGTACTTC. This codes for CASSVQGSFYEQYF. Full variable domain (remainder filled in from reference TRBV18 and TRBJ2-7): NAGVMQNPRHLVRRRGQEARLRCSPMKGHSHVYWYRQLPEEGLKFMVYLQKENIIDESGMPKERFSAEFPKEGPSILRIQQVVRGDSAAYFCASSVQGSFYEQYFGPGTRLTVT.

There are many counts of this clonotype. The chain couples TRBV28 to TRBJ2-7; D may be TRBD1 (7 bases). Trimming left V 7 bases short and J 3 bases short, with 19 bases between. The CDR3 length is 15 residues. Germline V CDR1 and CDR2: MDHEN, SYDVKM. CDR3 in amino acids: CASTTGGTAHYEQYF. DNA of the CDR3: TGTGCCAGCACCACCGGAGGGACAGCCCACTACGAGCAGTACTTC.

The chain links TRBV18 to TRBJ1-2; possibly TRBD1 for D (5 bases). The germline CDR1 and CDR2 sequences are KGHSH and LQKENI. The CDR3 consists of 16 residues. V was cut by 6 bases and J by 11 bases, with 28 bases left in between. The CDR3 spells CASSRSPPVDRPPYTF. CDR3 bases: TGTGCCAGCTCTCGATCCCCCCCCGTCGACAGACCCCCGTACACCTTC.

This clonotype was recorded at least ten times. Written as DNA, the CDR3 is TGTGCCAGCAGCCCCCAGGGAAATCAGAATTCACCCCTCCACTTT. This codes for CASSPQGNQNSPLHF. The genes are TRBV11-2 and TRBJ1-6, with D possibly TRBD1 on 5 matching bases. The CDR3 is 15 amino acids. Germline V gene lookup returns CDR1 SGHAT and CDR2 FQNNGV. The V end lost 5 bases, the J end lost 7 bases, and 15 bases lay between the germline ends.